These 13 T cell receptor beta chains originate from one sample sequenced in a study of low-dose radiotherapy and immunotherapy resistance in tumors. Alpha- and beta-chain coverage of first-strand cDNA came from TRAV- and TRBV-specific primers. TCR amplification involved 20 PCR cycles with a constant-region primer and V-primer adapter. Via MiXCR, TCRdb re-called the reads, giving one row per CDR3 protein. The table lists 64,000 or so distinct CDR3 sequences, 30% to 40% of them singletons. The time point is: before trial treatment. Sequenced material: PBMCs, taken before treatment. The receptors were sampled from a female donor with ovarian cancer.

This clonotype was recorded many times. The V gene is TRBV12-3 or TRBV12-4, the J gene TRBJ1-4, with D maybe TRBD1 (5 bases). The CDR3 spans 16 residues. Trimming took off 5 bases at V and 4 bases at J, with 17 bases between the two ends. Here the CDR3 reads CASSPGLRDRNEKLFF. The CDR3 DNA reads as TGTGCCAGCAGTCCGGGCCTCCGGGACCGTAATGAAAAACTGTTTTTT.

V and J are TRBV12-3 or TRBV12-4 and TRBJ1-4, with no clear D. The CDR3 runs to 12 residues. V lost 3 bases and J 6 bases, leaving 5 bases between the germline ends. In DNA, the CDR3 is TGTGCCAGCAGTTTCGTGGATGAAAAACTGTTTTTT. Protein: CASSFVDEKLFF.

This clonotype appeared many times. J is TRBJ2-1 and V is TRBV12-5, with D perhaps matching TRBD2 (6 bases). The CDR3 has 13 residues. V dropped 1 base and J dropped 8 bases, with 9 bases sitting between them. Germline-derived CDR1 and CDR2 are LGHNT and FRNRAP. The CDR3 region has the DNA TGTGCTAGTGGTTTGGAACTAGCCCATGAGCAGTTCTTC. Protein product: CASGLELAHEQFF.

The chain has TRBV29-1 and TRBJ2-3; D unclear. The germline V gene has CDR1 SQVTM and CDR2 ANQGSEA. V lost 7 bases to trimming and J lost 2 bases, with 10 bases between them. CDR3 length: 12 amino acids. CDR3 residues: CSGAQTTDTQYF. DNA for the CDR3: TGCAGCGGGGCCCAGACCACAGATACGCAGTATTTT.

This clonotype was seen at least ten times. The chain links TRBV7-2 to TRBJ2-1; D may be TRBD1 or TRBD2 (5 bases each). Trimming removed 2 bases from V and 9 bases from J, with 8 bases in between. CDR3 length: 12 residues. The germline CDR1 and CDR2 sequences are SGHTA and FQGNSA. The CDR3 DNA reads TGTGCCAGCAGCTTATGGGGGAGTGAGCAGTTCTTC. Its translation is CASSLWGSEQFF.

The chain employs TRBV7-2 and TRBJ1-2; TRBD1 is a possible D gene (6 bases). The V and J ends lost 1 base and 6 bases respectively, with 21 bases between them. The CDR3 extends over 17 amino acids. Germline values: CDR1 SGHTA, CDR2 FQGNSA. The CDR3 loop is CASSLGYRERGLNGYTF. CDR3 sequence (DNA): TGTGCCAGCAGCTTAGGATACAGGGAGCGGGGATTAAATGGCTACACCTTC.

This clonotype was observed at least ten times. The V gene is TRBV9, the J gene TRBJ2-1; 8 positions match TRBD2. In germline, CDR1 is SGDLS, CDR2 YYNGEE. This CDR3 contains 13 residues. After removal of 3 bases from V and 7 bases from J, the junction contained 3 bases not matched to a gene. The CDR3 loop reads CASSAGRVNEQFF. CDR3 nucleotides: TGTGCCAGCAGCGCCGGGAGGGTGAATGAGCAGTTCTTC. Supplemented by reference TRBV9 and TRBJ2-1, the full variable domain reads DSGVTQTPKHLITATGQRVTLRCSPRSGDLSVYWYQQSLDQGLQFLIQYYNGEERAKGNILERFSAQQFPDLHSELNLSSLELGDSALYFCASSAGRVNEQFFGPGTRLTVL.

The chain employs TRBV7-8 and TRBJ1-5; possibly TRBD1 for D (5 bases). Germline CDR1 SGHVS, CDR2 FQNEAQ. V lost 5 bases to trimming and J lost 2 bases, with 13 bases between them. The CDR3 is made up of 15 amino acids. The CDR3 coding sequence is TGTGCCAGCAGCCCGGGTAGGGACCGCAATCAGCCCCAGCATTTT. Translating gives CASSPGRDRNQPQHF.

This clonotype was recorded only once. The chain uses TRBV19 and TRBJ1-6, with D possibly TRBD1 on 5 matching bases. The CDR3 spans 14 residues. V lost 11 bases to trimming and J lost 7 bases, with 18 bases between them. The V gene's germline CDR1 is LNHDA and CDR2 SQIVND (reference sequence). Here the CDR3 reads CAVKDTKGNSPLHF. The CDR3 coding sequence is TGTGCCGTAAAGGACACAAAGGGGAATTCACCCCTCCACTTT.

For this clonotype: The likely explanation is a read error, given a far larger clone one base away. The chain links TRBV18 to TRBJ2-1; 8 bases line up with TRBD1. In germline, CDR1 is KGHSH, CDR2 LQKENI. CDR3 length equals 11 residues. Trimming at V came to 8 bases and at J to 13 bases, leaving 7 bases not matched to a gene. CDR3 coding DNA: TGTGCCAGCCGGGGACAGGAGACCCAGTTCTTC. It encodes CASRGQETQFF.

This clonotype was found a few times. Here the CDR3 reads CSARSQLNQETQYF. DNA for the CDR3: TGCAGTGCTAGGTCTCAGCTAAACCAAGAGACCCAGTACTTC. The chain joins TRBV20-1 to TRBJ2-5; no definite D call. Per the germline V gene, CDR1 is DFQATT and CDR2 is SNEGSKA (reference sequence). The CDR3 sequence is 14 residues long. V shed 3 bases and J shed 0 bases, with 11 bases lying between them.

This clonotype was seen at least ten times. V gene TRBV29-1 combines with J gene TRBJ1-1; 8 bases are a match to TRBD1. V shed 6 bases, J shed 0 bases, and the junction held 6 bases outside the gene matches. The CDR3 has 14 amino acids. CDR1 and CDR2 (germline): SQVTM, ANQGSEA. The CDR3 loop reads CSVETGVVNTEAFF. The CDR3 coding sequence is TGCAGCGTCGAGACAGGGGTTGTGAACACTGAAGCTTTCTTT.

This clonotype was found many times. The J gene is TRBJ2-3, the V gene TRBV27; 7 nucleotides match TRBD2. The junction had 13 bases not matched to a gene; V was cut back by 7 bases and J by 0 bases. This CDR3 contains 17 residues. In germline, CDR1 is MNHEY, CDR2 SMNVEV (reference sequence). DNA for the CDR3: TGTGCCAGCAAAATCCCGGGACTACCTACGAGCACAGATACGCAGTATTTT. Its protein product is CASKIPGLPTSTDTQYF.